The 18 T cell receptor beta chains given below trace back to one sample, sequenced in a study of CD8 T cells in ankylosing spondylitis listed by TCRdb under 2017. The paper as a whole reports these results and caveats: Blood from ankylosing spondylitis patients appeared to be characterized by a TCR beta motif composed of eight highly homologous amino acid variants.

These TCRs' antigens remain unknown. Library preparation was by 5' RACE. Sequencing was performed on an Illumina HiSeq 2500. Through fastp at Q25 and MiXCR, TCRdb rebuilt clones from the public reads, retaining in-frame beta chains. Every CDR3 protein is listed once, alongside the most common genes and DNA of its rows. This sample gives about 440,000 distinct CDR3 sequences in total; about 15% of them show up just once. The ten largest make up approximately 0.93% of the sample. The sequenced material came from blood, either unsorted or a sorted T cell fraction (not recorded which). These TCRs come from a male donor with ankylosing spondylitis.

This clonotype came up a few times. CDR3 bases: TGTGCCAGCAGCTTCTCCGGGACTAGCGGGAAGACCCAGTACTTC. This sequence encodes CASSFSGTSGKTQYF. The chain links TRBV11-2 to TRBJ2-5; 13 nucleotides align to TRBD2. Germline-derived CDR1 and CDR2 are SGHAT and FQNNGV. The CDR3 is made up of 15 amino acids. V lost 3 bases, J lost 6 bases, and 4 bases stayed unmatched.

The V and J genes are TRBV6-1 and TRBJ2-1; 14 bases are a match to TRBD2. The CDR3 contains 14 residues. The trim removed 10 bases at V and 9 bases at J, leaving 8 bases unmatched. Looked up from germline, CDR1 is MNHNS and CDR2 is SASEGT. Written as DNA, the CDR3 is TGTGCCATCGCTCCGACTAGCGGGGGGGTTGAGCAGTTCTTC. Its protein is CAIAPTSGGVEQFF.

In its sample, this clonotype was seen a few times. The chain combines TRBV5-1 with TRBJ1-6; no clear D. The CDR3 extends over 14 amino acids. Per germline, CDR1 SGHRS and CDR2 YFSETQ. Trimming stripped 6 bases from V and 6 bases from J, with 13 bases between. CDR3 residues: CASTPGRGNSPLHF. The CDR3 DNA reads TGCGCCAGCACCCCCGGCCGGGGTAATTCACCCCTCCACTTT.

This clonotype was seen only a few times. V gene TRBV10-1 combines with J gene TRBJ2-1, with 7 bases fitting TRBD1. The V segment lost 2 bases and the J segment 6 bases; nucleotides outside the gene matches: 7. The CDR3 consists of 15 residues. The germline V gene has CDR1 WNHNN and CDR2 SYGVQD (reference sequence). CDR3 in amino acids: CASSEMGQRINEQFF. The CDR3 DNA follows: TGCGCCAGCAGTGAGATGGGACAGCGGATCAATGAGCAGTTCTTC.

The J gene is TRBJ1-3, the V gene TRBV29-1, with D perhaps matching TRBD1 (6 bases). Trimming left V 6 bases short and J 0 bases short, with 15 bases between. The CDR3 length is 15 residues. Germline CDR1 and CDR2: SQVTM and ANQGSEA. The DNA for the CDR3 is TGCAGCGTCTCGAACAGGGCGGCCTCTGGAAACACCATATATTTT. Translation gives CSVSNRAASGNTIYF.

This chain links TRBV7-8 with TRBJ1-1, with D perhaps matching TRBD1 (6 bases). Germline V gene sequence: CDR1 SGHVS, CDR2 FQNEAQ. V was clipped by 5 bases and J by 9 bases, with 13 bases between them. The CDR3 runs to 12 residues. In DNA form, the CDR3 reads TGTGCCAGCAGCGAACCGACAGGCAAAGCTTTCTTT. Translation gives CASSEPTGKAFF.

This chain uses TRBV7-3 with TRBJ2-3; perhaps TRBD2 as D (5 bases). The CDR3 totals 14 residues. CDR1 is SGHTA and CDR2 is FQGTGA in the germline V gene. Trimming removed 8 bases at V and 2 bases at J, with 14 bases between. CDR3 loop: CASSRGSATDTQYF. Here the CDR3 DNA reads TGTGCCAGCTCTCGGGGTAGTGCCACAGATACGCAGTATTTT.

This clonotype has more than one count but fewer than ten. The genes are TRBV20-1 and TRBJ1-2; TRBD1 matches 9 bases. In germline, CDR1 is DFQATT, CDR2 SNEGSKA (reference sequence). This CDR3 has 15 residues. J gave up 5 bases and V 3 bases, and 10 bases lay outside the gene matches. As DNA, the CDR3 is TGCAGTGCTAGGTCACAGGGGGCCATCCCATATGGCTACACCTTC. Amino acids: CSARSQGAIPYGYTF.

In this sample, this clonotype turned up many times. The gene calls are TRBV25-1 and TRBJ1-1; the D gene is possibly TRBD1 (6 bases). Germline V gene lookup returns CDR1 MGHDK and CDR2 SYGVNS. Trimming took off 2 bases at V and 0 bases at J, with 13 bases between the two ends. This CDR3 comprises 16 residues. CDR3 nucleotide sequence: TGTGCCAGCAGTGAACAGGGGCGGGGGTTGAACACTGAAGCTTTCTTT. It codes for CASSEQGRGLNTEAFF. The full variable domain, its missing parts supplied by reference TRBV25-1 and TRBJ1-1, is EADIYQTPRYLVIGTGKKITLECSQTMGHDKMYWYQQDPGMELHLIHYSYGVNSTEKGDLSSESTVSRIRTEHFPLTLESARPSHTSQYLCASSEQGRGLNTEAFFGQGTRLTVV.

This clonotype was observed a handful of times. The chain is built from TRBV7-2 and TRBJ2-1; D gene unclear. There are 15 residues in the CDR3. Germline CDR1 reads SGHTA; CDR2 reads FQGNSA. Trimming took 5 bases from V and 6 from J, leaving 17 bases between them. The CDR3 loop is CASSLEAGVGNEQFF. CDR3 sequence (DNA): TGTGCCAGCAGCCTTGAGGCAGGTGTGGGCAATGAGCAGTTCTTC.

The rearrangement links TRBV3-1 to TRBJ2-7; no definite D call. Germline V gives CDR1 LGHDT, CDR2 YNNKEL (reference sequence). There are 16 residues in the CDR3. V was cut by 0 bases and J by 2 bases, with 14 bases left in between. For the CDR3, the DNA is TGTGCCAGCAGCCAAGAAGACGGCCCTACCCCCTACGAGCAGTACTTC. It encodes CASSQEDGPTPYEQYF.

At least ten counts were recorded for this clonotype. This chain connects TRBV29-1 to TRBJ2-1, with D perhaps TRBD1 (5 bases). This CDR3 is 14 amino acids long. Germline V lookup: CDR1 SQVTM, CDR2 ANQGSEA. V lost 3 bases to trimming and J lost 0 bases, with 9 bases between them. CDR3 sequence: CSVEDNGSYNEQFF. In DNA form, the CDR3 reads TGCAGCGTTGAGGACAATGGCTCCTACAATGAGCAGTTCTTC.

The gene calls are TRBV6-1 and TRBJ1-4; the match to TRBD1 covers 10 bases. The germline V gene encodes CDR1 MNHNS and CDR2 SASEGT. This CDR3 region has 17 residues. After removal of 5 bases from V and 0 bases from J, the junction contained 6 bases not matched to a gene. Here the CDR3 DNA reads TGTGCCAGCAGTAGCCGGGACAGGGGTGCAACTAATGAAAAACTGTTTTTT. As protein: CASSSRDRGATNEKLFF.

The chain recombines TRBV11-2 with TRBJ2-5; D unresolved. The germline V gene encodes CDR1 SGHAT and CDR2 FQNNGV. The CDR3 covers 13 residues. V lost 3 bases to trimming and J lost 2 bases, with 7 bases between them. For the CDR3, the DNA is TGTGCCAGCAGCTTTCAAATACAAGAGACCCAGTACTTC. It specifies CASSFQIQETQYF.

J is TRBJ1-5 and V is TRBV4-1; D remains ambiguous. The CDR3 loop spans 15 amino acids. V was clipped by 0 bases and J by 5 bases, with 11 bases between them. The germline gives CDR1 MGHRA, CDR2 YSYEKL. The DNA of the CDR3 is TGCGCCAGCAGCCAAGATCGCGGAGGACATCAGCCCCAGCATTTT. Protein sequence: CASSQDRGGHQPQHF.

This clonotype was found a few times. The chain carries TRBV2 and TRBJ1-6; TRBD1 aligns across 7 bases. The V gene's germline CDR1 is SNHLY and CDR2 FYNNEI. Trimming took 8 bases from V and 5 from J; bases not matched to a gene: 9. The CDR3 consists of 15 residues. CDR3 amino acids: CASLGTGTDNSPLHF. DNA for the CDR3: TGTGCCAGCTTAGGGACCGGGACAGATAATTCACCCCTCCACTTT.

This clonotype was found a few times. The chain carries TRBV5-6 and TRBJ2-1; TRBD2 matches at 8 bases. Germline V lookup: CDR1 SGHDT, CDR2 YYEEEE. This CDR3 region has 16 residues. The V gene end was trimmed by 4 bases and the J gene end by 6 bases; junction bases not matched to a gene: 12. CDR3 residues: CASSPNGNSGANEQFF. The CDR3 DNA reads as TGTGCCAGCAGCCCAAATGGGAATAGCGGGGCCAATGAGCAGTTCTTC.

This clonotype was observed a handful of times. The gene calls are TRBV20-1 and TRBJ2-1; D is perhaps TRBD2 (6 bases). CDR1 DFQATT and CDR2 SNEGSKA come from the germline V gene (reference sequence). V was trimmed by 4 bases and J by 7 bases, leaving 20 bases between them. The CDR3 loop spans 15 amino acids. The CDR3 sequence: CSAIVGTSGGNEQFF. DNA for the CDR3: TGCAGTGCTATAGTGGGGACCTCCGGGGGAAATGAGCAGTTCTTC.